This T cell receptor (beta chain) was recovered during a study of cytomegalovirus exposure and HLA in healthy donors. General study findings and limits: The study dropped some indistinguishable V segments, TRBV6-2 and TRBV6-3 among them.

When sampled, the donors appeared nominally healthy, though they likely had unrecorded immune exposures. 60 Vbeta and 13 Jbeta primers were used in PCR. The method was immunoSEQ multiplex PCR; TCRdb's version includes in-frame clones alone and lacks a portion of them. Of 130,000 to 150,000 clones listed, about 80% are singletons. On this clone itself: The target antigen is unknown.

The CDR3 covers 14 residues. The trim removed 7 bases at V and 3 bases at J, leaving 4 bases unmatched. In germline, CDR1 is MNHEY, CDR2 SVGAGI. The clonotype comes from a middle-aged man in good health and CMV-seronegative. Input material: PBMCs. The chain employs TRBV6-5 and TRBJ1-1, with 11 bases identical to TRBD1. The CDR3 nucleotides read TGTGCCAGCATGCCGGGACAGGGGGACACTGAAGCTTTCTTT. Protein: CASMPGQGDTEAFF.